A selection of T cell receptor beta chains follows, all from one sample in a study of PD-1 blockade in classical Hodgkin lymphoma. TCRdb's copy holds only in-frame clones and misses some; the assay was immunoSEQ multiplex PCR. The sample holds roughly 50,000 clones; 80% are singletons and the top ten take around 20%. Specimen: peripheral blood mononuclear cells (PBMCs), collected before the second cycle of nivolumab. All receptors derive from a human donor with classical Hodgkin lymphoma. The CDR3 runs from the conserved cysteine through the conserved F or W. The D gene is left open where the match is weak. Part of the rows lack a size; the others show once, few, many or a class for expanded clones.

clone_size | d_call | j_call | v_call | cdr3_nt | cdr3_aa
. | . | TRBJ1-2 | TRBV5-8 | TGTGCCAGCAGCTTCGGGGGCGTAAGCGATGGCTACACCTTC | CASSFGGVSDGYTF
. | . | TRBJ2-7 | TRBV11-3 | TGTGCCAGCAGCTTGGTATCGGCTAGCCACGAGCAGTACTTC | CASSLVSASHEQYF
. | TRBD2 | TRBJ2-7 | TRBV5-1 | TGCGCCAGCAGCTTGGGCCCCGGGACTAGCGACTACGAGCAGTACTTC | CASSLGPGTSDYEQYF
. | . | TRBJ1-2 | TRBV14 | TGTGCCAGCAGCCAAGATACCTACAGAGGCTACACCTTC | CASSQDTYRGYTF
. | . | TRBJ1-1 | TRBV5-1 | TGCGCCAGCAGCTTGTGGGCGAACACTGAAGCTTTCTTT | CASSLWANTEAFF
. | . | TRBJ1-2 | TRBV30 | TGTGCCTGGAGTGTACTATACAGGGCTAACTATGGCTACACCTTC | CAWSVLYRANYGYTF
once | . | TRBJ2-7 | TRBV5-1 | TGCGCCAGGTCCGGGACACCAATCTACGAGCAGTACTTC | CARSGTPIYEQYF
. | TRBD1 | TRBJ1-2 | TRBV4-2 | TGTGCCAGCAGCCAAGATCAAGGGCAGGGGGGATCTGGCTACACCTTC | CASSQDQGQGGSGYTF
. | . | TRBJ1-5 | TRBV27 | TGTGCCAGCATGGGTACGGGGGCGGGTCAGCCCCAGCATTTT | CASMGTGAGQPQHF
. | . | TRBJ1-3 | TRBV9 | TGTGCCAGCAGCGCACACATGAAACTGCGCGGAAACACCATATATTTT | CASSAHMKLRGNTIYF
. | . | TRBJ2-2 | TRBV10-3 | TGTGCCATCAGTAAAGGGGACGCGAACACCGGGGAGCTGTTTTTT | CAISKGDANTGELFF
. | . | TRBJ2-5 | TRBV5-1 | TGCGCCAGCAGCTCGGACAGCGTCCAAGAGACCCAGTACTTC | CASSSDSVQETQYF
. | . | TRBJ1-2 | TRBV19 | TGTGCCAGTATTATGAACAGTAGAGGCCGAGGAAATGGCTACACCTTC | CASIMNSRGRGNGYTF
. | . | TRBJ1-5 | TRBV19 | TGTGCCAGTAAGTGGACAGCAAGCAATCAGCCCCAGCATTTT | CASKWTASNQPQHF
. | TRBD2 | TRBJ2-7 | TRBV4-3 | TGCGCCAGCAGCCAATTCTTAGCGGGGGAGTCCGAGCAGTACTTC | CASSQFLAGESEQYF